The 14 T cell receptor beta chains listed next were all sequenced from one sample in a study of blood T cell repertoires in COVID-19 (dated by TCRdb to 2020 to 2022). Library prep was done by the immunoSEQ multiplex PCR assay. The clones in this table, taken by TCRdb from immuneACCESS, are in-frame only. Not every clone is retained; where verified, under half of the shortfall comes from an unresolved V gene, and the cause of the rest is unknown. This sample lists fewer than 350,000 clones; around 90% were detected once. Of the sample, roughly a tenth falls within the top ten clones. Sequences were obtained from peripheral blood. The origin of the receptors is a man younger than 45 with COVID-19, enrolled during active disease.

The rearrangement links TRBV19 to TRBJ1-5; no firm D call. This CDR3 contains 14 residues. Looked up from germline, CDR1 is LNHDA and CDR2 is SQIVND (reference sequence). With 6 bases removed from V and 0 bases from J, the gap between germline ends came to 9 bases. This chain's CDR3 is CASSPPYSNQPQHF. The CDR3 DNA follows: TGTGCCAGTAGCCCTCCGTATAGCAATCAGCCCCAGCATTTT.

The chain uses TRBV4-3 and TRBJ1-4, with a weak D call TRBD1 (6 bases). Germline-derived CDR1 and CDR2 are LGHNA and YSLEER. V was pared by 3 bases and J by 3 bases, with 14 bases between. The CDR3 sequence is 16 residues long. The CDR3 nucleotides read TGCGCCAGCAGCCAGACACGAACAGGGTCTAATGAAAAACTGTTTTTT. Translated: CASSQTRTGSNEKLFF.

The chain is built from TRBV27 and TRBJ1-6; 10 nucleotides align to TRBD1. CDR1 and CDR2 (germline): MNHEY, SMNVEV (reference sequence). This CDR3 region has 14 residues. With V trimmed by 5 bases and J by 9 bases, 4 bases remained unmatched. The CDR3 coding sequence is TGTGCCAGCAGTCTGACAGGGGGCGGTTCACCCCTCCACTTT. The encoded protein is CASSLTGGGSPLHF.

This clone appeared once. This chain joins TRBV7-2 and TRBJ1-2; 8 nucleotides line up with TRBD1. The CDR3 sequence is 13 residues long. With 2 bases clipped from V and 5 bases from J, the junction kept 1 base outside the gene matches. Per germline, CDR1 SGHTA and CDR2 FQGNSA. The CDR3: CASSLWTGYGYTF. CDR3 nucleotides: TGTGCCAGCAGCTTATGGACAGGGTATGGCTACACCTTC.

The rearrangement joins TRBV6-2 or TRBV6-3 to TRBJ2-7, with 7 bases aligning to TRBD1. Germline CDR1 is MNHEY and CDR2 is SVGEGT. The CDR3 covers 16 residues. V lost 0 bases to trimming and J lost 4 bases; unmatched junction nucleotides: 9. For the CDR3, the DNA is TGTGCCAGCAGTTACTCTAGGGGGCGCGATCCTTACGAGCAGTACTTC. It translates to CASSYSRGRDPYEQYF.

The genes are TRBV3-1 (or the pseudogene TRBV3-2) and TRBJ2-5; maybe TRBD1 (6 bases). The CDR3 is 13 residues long. Trimming removed 1 base at V and 5 bases at J, with 8 bases between. Germline V CDR1 and CDR2: LGHDT, YNNKEL (reference sequence). The CDR3 loop reads CASSQVRGETQYF. In nucleotides, the CDR3 is TGTGCCAGCAGCCAAGTTAGGGGGGAGACCCAGTACTTC.

This rearrangement joins TRBV6-1 to TRBJ2-2; D ambiguous. The germline CDR1 and CDR2 sequences are MNHNS and SASEGT. Between the trimmed V and J ends, which lost 1 base and 7 bases, there was a span of 10 bases. The CDR3 runs 14 residues. Here the CDR3 DNA reads TGTGCCAGCAGTGAAGAGGTAGCCCACGGGGAGCTGTTTTTT. It specifies CASSEEVAHGELFF.

This clone was detected a few times. V gene TRBV7-2 combines with J gene TRBJ2-3; 14 bases fit TRBD2. The trim removed 4 bases at V and 5 bases at J, leaving 11 bases unmatched. CDR1 and CDR2 (germline): SGHTA, FQGNSA. The CDR3 has 18 amino acids. This chain's CDR3 is CASSSGRLAGGSGDTQYF. DNA of the CDR3: TGTGCCAGCAGCTCGGGTAGACTAGCGGGAGGGTCGGGAGATACGCAGTATTTT.

This clone was seen a few times. The chain is built from TRBV12-5 and TRBJ2-1, with 10 bases identical to TRBD2. Germline trimming cut 2 bases from V and 6 bases from J; bases unmatched to any gene: 10. Germline loops: CDR1 LGHNT, CDR2 FRNRAP. The CDR3 covers 17 residues. CDR3 in DNA: TGTGCTAGTGGTTTGTACGGGAGCGGGAGGGCCGGCAATGAGCAGTTCTTC. The encoded protein is CASGLYGSGRAGNEQFF.

The genes are TRBV6-5 and TRBJ1-3; TRBD1 is a possible D gene (5 bases). The germline gives CDR1 MNHEY, CDR2 SVGAGI. CDR3 length equals 14 residues. Deletions cut 7 bases from V and 3 bases from J, with 13 bases between. The chain's CDR3 is CASKSGQLGNTIYF. As DNA, the CDR3 is TGTGCCAGCAAATCAGGGCAACTTGGAAACACCATATATTTT.

In DNA form, the CDR3 reads TGCGCCAGCAGCTTGCCGGGAGAGACCCAGTACTTC. Translated, it gives CASSLPGETQYF. V usage is TRBV5-1 and J usage is TRBJ2-5; D gene ambiguous. V lost 1 base to trimming and J lost 4 bases, with 5 bases between them. CDR1 and CDR2 (germline): SGHRS, YFSETQ. The CDR3 sequence is 12 residues long. Supplemented by reference TRBV5-1 and TRBJ2-5, the full variable domain reads KAGVTQTPRYLIKTRGQQVTLSCSPISGHRSVSWYQQTPGQGLQFLFEYFSETQRNKGNFPGRFSGRQFSNSRSEMNVSTLELGDSALYLCASSLPGETQYFGPGTRLLVL.

The CDR3 spells CASGLGTGDEQYF. Written as DNA, the CDR3 is TGTGCTAGTGGTTTGGGGACAGGGGACGAGCAGTACTTC. The V call is TRBV12-5, the J call TRBJ2-7; 9 nucleotides match TRBD1. The germline V gene has CDR1 LGHNT and CDR2 FRNRAP. V lost 1 base and J lost 5; bases outside the gene matches: 0. The CDR3 consists of 13 residues.

This clone appeared a few times. V gene TRBV5-6 combines with J gene TRBJ1-1; 12 nucleotides line up with TRBD1. Unmatched junction bases numbered 5, after V lost 4 bases and J lost 4 bases. This CDR3 is built from 15 residues. Looked up from germline, CDR1 is SGHDT and CDR2 is YYEEEE. The CDR3 loop is CASSGGTGGPTEAFF. As DNA, the CDR3 is TGTGCCAGCAGCGGCGGGACAGGGGGCCCCACTGAAGCTTTCTTT. The whole variable domain, filled in from reference TRBV5-6 and TRBJ1-1, reads DAGVTQSPTHLIKTRGQQVTLRCSPKSGHDTVSWYQQALGQGPQFIFQYYEEEERQRGNFPDRFSGHQFPNYSSELNVNALLLGDSALYLCASSGGTGGPTEAFFGQGTRLTVV.

This clone was detected only a few times. The chain uses TRBV27 and TRBJ1-5, with D maybe TRBD1 (6 bases). Trimming shortened V by 5 bases and J by 0 bases, and 8 bases separated the two germline ends. Per the germline V gene, CDR1 is MNHEY and CDR2 is SMNVEV (reference sequence). The CDR3 is 14 amino acids. The CDR3 here is CASSDRFSNQPQHF. For the CDR3, the DNA is TGTGCCAGCAGTGACAGGTTTAGCAATCAGCCCCAGCATTTT.